Included here is one TCR beta chain sequence, with context. Its antigen remains unknown. This record comes from a study of Ad26.COV2.S vaccination and SARS-CoV-2 variants. Findings and caveats of the study: Compared with placebo recipients, vaccine recipients had higher spike-specific TCR breadth.

Trimming took off 4 bases at V and 9 bases at J, with 18 bases between the two ends. Germline V gene lookup returns CDR1 GTSNPN and CDR2 SVGIG (reference sequence). The CDR3 spans 13 residues. Assay used: immunoSEQ multiplex PCR; TCRdb lists only in-frame clones, some missing. The data contain hundreds of thousands of clones, over 75% of them singletons. Treatment described: roughly 19 received Ad26.COV2.S at low or high dose, single or two shots; several received placebo; per-sample allocation not given. The samples date from day 63 after the first vaccine or placebo injection. This receptor was taken from a person between 18 and 65 years old who received the Ad26.COV2.S COVID-19 vaccine or a placebo. The specimen comprised peripheral blood, sampled in a trial of Ad26.COV2.S vaccine versus placebo. The chain couples TRBV30 to TRBJ2-5, with D perhaps TRBD1 (6 bases). CDR3 sequence (DNA): TGTGCCTGGAATCCCAGGGGCTATGCGGCCCAGTACTTC. The encoded protein is CAWNPRGYAAQYF.